Listed below are T cell receptor beta chains from one sample, sequenced in a study of shared clonotypes between healthy human individuals. The data were produced by immunoSEQ multiplex PCR, yet TCRdb's version contains in-frame clones alone and is incomplete. The sample holds some 900,000 clones; 70% to 85% are singletons and the top ten take around 1.5%. The sequencing sample was made of memory CD4+ T cells sorted from blood. These receptors originate from a young man in good health. Both conserved end residues are part of each CDR3. The D gene is left open where the match is weak. Not all rows give a size; the values are once, few, many and, for expanded clones, a class.

J: TRBJ1-5
D: TRBD1
V: TRBV27
size: NA
DNA: TGTGCCAGCAGCAGTGGACAGGGGGCGGGTCAGCCCCAGCATTTT
CDR3: CASSSGQGAGQPQHF

J: TRBJ1-5
D: TRBD1
V: TRBV6-5
size: NA
DNA: TGTGCCAGCAGGGCGACAGGGCGTAATCAGCCCCAGCATTTT
CDR3: CASRATGRNQPQHF

J: TRBJ2-7
D: TRBD2
V: TRBV28
size: NA
DNA: TGTGCCAGCAAGGGGACTAGCCGGTCCGAGCAGTACTTC
CDR3: CASKGTSRSEQYF

J: TRBJ2-5
D: NA
V: TRBV30
size: NA
DNA: TGTGCCTGGAGCACTTCCGCGCTAGTAGAGACCCAGTACTTC
CDR3: CAWSTSALVETQYF

J: TRBJ1-1
D: NA
V: TRBV30
size: NA
DNA: TGTGCCTGGGATAGCCGGGGCACTGAAGCTTTCTTT
CDR3: CAWDSRGTEAFF

J: TRBJ2-5
D: NA
V: TRBV7-9
size: NA
DNA: TGTGCCAGCAGCTTATCTGGGCTAGCAGAGACCCAGTACTTC
CDR3: CASSLSGLAETQYF

J: TRBJ2-7
D: TRBD2
V: TRBV9
size: NA
DNA: TGTGCCAGCAGCCCGCGGACTAGCGCAGAATACGAGCAGTACTTC
CDR3: CASSPRTSAEYEQYF

J: TRBJ2-4
D: TRBD2
V: TRBV4-1
size: NA
DNA: TGCGCCAGCAGTCTTACTAGCGGGGGGCAAATAAACATTCAGTACTTC
CDR3: CASSLTSGGQINIQYF

J: TRBJ2-4
D: TRBD1
V: TRBV4-2
size: NA
DNA: TGTGCCAGCAGCCAGCAGGGGGACATTCAGTACTTC
CDR3: CASSQQGDIQYF

J: TRBJ2-5
D: NA
V: TRBV7-2
size: once
DNA: TGTGCCAGCAGCCTTAAACAGTTGAAGTACTTC
CDR3: CASSLKQLKYF

J: TRBJ1-1
D: NA
V: TRBV7-3
size: NA
DNA: TGTGCCAGCAGCTTACACGGGGGAAACACTGAAGCTTTCTTT
CDR3: CASSLHGGNTEAFF

J: TRBJ2-1
D: TRBD2
V: TRBV29-1
size: NA
DNA: TGCAGCGTTGAAATCCGGTCTAGCGGGCCTGACGGGTTCTTC
CDR3: CSVEIRSSGPDGFF

J: TRBJ2-7
D: TRBD2
V: TRBV7-2
size: NA
DNA: TGTGCCAGCAGCGCCTCGGCGGGGGGGCCGACCTACGAGCAGTACTTC
CDR3: CASSASAGGPTYEQYF

J: TRBJ2-7
D: NA
V: TRBV13
size: NA
DNA: TGTGCCAGCAGCTTGAATAGGGCAGGTCCCTACGAGCAGTACTTC
CDR3: CASSLNRAGPYEQYF

J: TRBJ1-2
D: TRBD1
V: TRBV4-3
size: NA
DNA: TGCGCCAGCAGCCAATGGACAGGGTCGGGGGCAGACTATGGCTACACCTTC
CDR3: CASSQWTGSGADYGYTF

J: TRBJ2-7
D: NA
V: TRBV10-2
size: few
DNA: TGCGCCAGCAGTGTAATTCGAGGGAGTCTCTACGAGCAGTACTTC
CDR3: CASSVIRGSLYEQYF

J: TRBJ1-3
D: NA
V: TRBV11-2
size: NA
DNA: TGTGCCAGCAGCCCCGCGGGGGGGGATGGAAACACCATATATTTT
CDR3: CASSPAGGDGNTIYF

J: TRBJ1-6
D: NA
V: TRBV5-1
size: NA
DNA: TGCGCCAGCAGCTTGATGTCTCCCCGGGATTCACCCCTCCACTTT
CDR3: CASSLMSPRDSPLHF

J: TRBJ1-1
D: TRBD1
V: TRBV4-1
size: NA
DNA: TGCGCCAGCAGCCAAGAGGGGACAGGGGAGGGTGAAGCTTTCTTT
CDR3: CASSQEGTGEGEAFF

J: TRBJ2-1
D: NA
V: TRBV10-3
size: once
DNA: TGTGCCATCAGTGAGTCGGGGGACCGCTACAATGAGCAGTTCTTC
CDR3: CAISESGDRYNEQFF

J: TRBJ2-5
D: NA
V: TRBV11-2
size: NA
DNA: TGTGCCAGCAGCAGCGGGGACAGGATCCAAGAGACCCAGTACTTC
CDR3: CASSSGDRIQETQYF

J: TRBJ1-5
D: NA
V: TRBV28
size: NA
DNA: TGTGCCAGCAGGCTAGGGGGTGGCAATCAGCCCCAGCATTTT
CDR3: CASRLGGGNQPQHF

J: TRBJ1-1
D: TRBD1
V: TRBV10-3
size: NA
DNA: TGTGCCGTGAACCCGACAGGGGGGATGAACACTGAAGCTTTCTTT
CDR3: CAVNPTGGMNTEAFF

J: TRBJ1-6
D: NA
V: TRBV6-1
size: NA
DNA: TGTGCCAGCAGGGGGGGTTCACCCCTCCACTTT
CDR3: CASRGGSPLHF

J: TRBJ1-1
D: NA
V: TRBV20-1
size: few
DNA: TGCAGTGCTTCAGCGAACACTGAAGCTTTCTTT
CDR3: CSASANTEAFF

J: TRBJ2-2
D: TRBD1
V: TRBV5-4
size: NA
DNA: TGTGCCAGCAGCTTTGGACAGGGGCGATACGGGGAGCTGTTTTTT
CDR3: CASSFGQGRYGELFF

J: TRBJ1-2
D: TRBD1
V: TRBV5-4
size: once
DNA: TGTGCCAGCAGCCTAACAGGGGGTTCCCGGGTTGGCTACACCTTC
CDR3: CASSLTGGSRVGYTF

J: TRBJ1-5
D: NA
V: TRBV28
size: NA
DNA: TGTGCCAGCGGCTCCTTTGGTAGCAATCAGCCCCAGCATTTT
CDR3: CASGSFGSNQPQHF

J: TRBJ2-7
D: TRBD1
V: TRBV6-5
size: NA
DNA: TGTGCCAGCAGTCGGGGACAGGGGGGCTCCTACGAGCAGTACTTC
CDR3: CASSRGQGGSYEQYF

J: TRBJ1-4
D: NA
V: TRBV9
size: few
DNA: TGTGCCAGCAGCCTTTCGGCGGGGGTCGCTAATGAAAAACTGTTTTTT
CDR3: CASSLSAGVANEKLFF

J: TRBJ1-6
D: NA
V: TRBV5-1
size: NA
DNA: TGCGCCAGCAGCCAAAGACACGCCGAAGGGTCACCCCTCCACTTT
CDR3: CASSQRHAEGSPLHF

J: TRBJ2-1
D: NA
V: TRBV5-1
size: many
DNA: TGCGCCAGCAGAATGACCGGGACTGCTTACAATGAGCAGTTCTTC
CDR3: CASRMTGTAYNEQFF

J: TRBJ2-3
D: TRBD2
V: TRBV4-2
size: NA
DNA: TGTGCCAGCAGCCAAGAAGGGGGAGCGGGGGGTGAGACAGATACGCAGTATTTT
CDR3: CASSQEGGAGGETDTQYF

J: TRBJ1-5
D: TRBD1
V: TRBV4-1
size: NA
DNA: TGCGCCAGCAGCCAAGACTCCCGACAGGGGGCAGACCAGCCCCAGCATTTT
CDR3: CASSQDSRQGADQPQHF

J: TRBJ2-4
D: TRBD2
V: TRBV5-1
size: few
DNA: TGCGCCAGCAGTAATGAAGGACTAGCGGGGAACTCAAACATTCAGTACTTC
CDR3: CASSNEGLAGNSNIQYF

J: TRBJ2-2
D: TRBD2
V: TRBV19
size: NA
DNA: TGTGCCAGTAGCCTAGCGGGAGTGACCGGGGAGCTGTTTTTT
CDR3: CASSLAGVTGELFF

J: TRBJ2-5
D: NA
V: TRBV5-4
size: NA
DNA: TGTGCCAGCAGCTTGGGGGGGCCAGGAGAGACCCAGTACTTC
CDR3: CASSLGGPGETQYF

J: TRBJ1-5
D: NA
V: TRBV6-5
size: NA
DNA: TGTGCCAGCAGGCAGGGGCTGGGGAATCAGCCCCAGCATTTT
CDR3: CASRQGLGNQPQHF

J: TRBJ1-2
D: NA
V: TRBV2
size: NA
DNA: TGTGCCAGCAGTGACCCAGGCGGGTCAGCTAACTATGGCTACACCTTC
CDR3: CASSDPGGSANYGYTF

J: TRBJ1-6
D: TRBD1
V: TRBV28
size: NA
DNA: TGTGCCAGCAGTCGCGGGGACAGGGATAATTCACCCCTCCACTTT
CDR3: CASSRGDRDNSPLHF